Included here is one T cell receptor beta chain sequence, with context. Its matching antigen is unknown. The junction and the germline gene differ at one end; a read error may be behind it. This entry belongs to a study of post-analysis software for immune sequencing data. Study conclusions and caveats: Strong co-clustering by F measure was evident for samples that had been prepared in the same batch. There were roughly five TRBV segments more frequent in patients than controls, and TRBV5-6, TRBV5-1 and TRBV20-1 were among them.

Unique molecular identifiers were carried by the TCR beta cDNA libraries. Once about 0.9 to 11 million T cells were used, about half a million cDNA molecules resulted. Each CDR3 protein gets one entry after TCRdb re-called the PCR reads with MiXCR. This table holds 450,000 to 700,000 distinct CDR3 sequences, roughly 45% found once. Germline V gene lookup returns CDR1 ENHRY and CDR2 SYGVKD. The CDR3 contains 15 residues. Sequences were obtained from blood. The chain joins TRBV10-3 to TRBJ2-1; 7 bases are a match to TRBD1. This TCR derives from a girl aged 5-17 years with multiple sclerosis. CDR3 region: CAISAGDSFYHEQFF. The CDR3 coding sequence is TGTGCCATCAGTGCCGGGGACAGTTTCTACCATGAGCAGTTCTTC.